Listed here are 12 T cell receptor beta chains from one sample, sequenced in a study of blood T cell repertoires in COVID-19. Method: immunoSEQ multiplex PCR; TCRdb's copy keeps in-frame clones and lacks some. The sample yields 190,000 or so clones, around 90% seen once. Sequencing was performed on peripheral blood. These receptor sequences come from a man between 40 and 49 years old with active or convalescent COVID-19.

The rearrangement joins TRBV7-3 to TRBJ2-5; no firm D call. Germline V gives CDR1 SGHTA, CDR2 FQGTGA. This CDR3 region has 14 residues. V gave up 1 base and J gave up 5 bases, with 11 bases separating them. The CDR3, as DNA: TGTGCCAGCAGCTTAAGCACAGAATCGGAGACCCAGTACTTC. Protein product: CASSLSTESETQYF.

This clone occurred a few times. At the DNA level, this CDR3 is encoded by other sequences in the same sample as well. The CDR3 protein is CASSERGGGEKLFF. DNA for the CDR3: TGTGCCAGCAGTGAAAGGGGGGGAGGTGAAAAACTGTTTTTT. The genes are TRBV6-1 and TRBJ1-4; tentatively, D is TRBD1 (6 bases). Between the trimmed V and J ends, which lost 2 bases and 7 bases, there was a span of 11 bases. Germline V gene data show CDR1 as MNHNS and CDR2 as SASEGT. CDR3 length: 14 residues.

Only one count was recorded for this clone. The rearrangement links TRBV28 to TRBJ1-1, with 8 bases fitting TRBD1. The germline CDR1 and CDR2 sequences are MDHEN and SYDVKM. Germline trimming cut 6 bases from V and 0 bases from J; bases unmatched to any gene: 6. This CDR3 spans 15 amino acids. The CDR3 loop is CASRFDRGLNTEAFF. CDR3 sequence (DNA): TGTGCCAGCAGATTTGACAGGGGATTGAACACTGAAGCTTTCTTT.

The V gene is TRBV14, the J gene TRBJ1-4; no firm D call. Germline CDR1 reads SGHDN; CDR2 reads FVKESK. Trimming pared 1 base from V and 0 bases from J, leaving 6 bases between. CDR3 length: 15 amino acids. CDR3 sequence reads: CASSQAGSTNEKLFF. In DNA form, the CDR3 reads TGTGCCAGCAGCCAAGCGGGGTCAACTAATGAAAAACTGTTTTTT.

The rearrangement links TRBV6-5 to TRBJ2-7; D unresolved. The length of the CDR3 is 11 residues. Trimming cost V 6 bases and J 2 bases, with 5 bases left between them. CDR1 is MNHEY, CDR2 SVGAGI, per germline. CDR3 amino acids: CASRSPYEQYF. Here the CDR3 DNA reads TGTGCCAGCAGGTCTCCCTACGAGCAGTACTTC.

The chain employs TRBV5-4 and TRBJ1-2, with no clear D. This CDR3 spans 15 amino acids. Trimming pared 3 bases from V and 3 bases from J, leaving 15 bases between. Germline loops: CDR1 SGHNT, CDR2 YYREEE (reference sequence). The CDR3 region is CASSSYGRNDYGYTF. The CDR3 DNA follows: TGTGCCAGCAGCTCTTACGGCAGGAATGACTATGGCTACACCTTC.

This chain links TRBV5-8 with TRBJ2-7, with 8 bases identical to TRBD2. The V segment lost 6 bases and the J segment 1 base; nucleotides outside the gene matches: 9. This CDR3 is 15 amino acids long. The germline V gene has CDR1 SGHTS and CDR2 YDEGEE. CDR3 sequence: CASTGRDGGSYEQYF. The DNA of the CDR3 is TGTGCCAGCACCGGGAGGGACGGCGGATCCTACGAGCAGTACTTC. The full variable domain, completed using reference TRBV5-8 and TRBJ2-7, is EAGVTQSPTHLIKTRGQQATLRCSPISGHTSVYWYQQALGLGLQFLLWYDEGEERNRGNFPPRFSGRQFPNYSSELNVNALELEDSALYLCASTGRDGGSYEQYFGPGTRLTVT.

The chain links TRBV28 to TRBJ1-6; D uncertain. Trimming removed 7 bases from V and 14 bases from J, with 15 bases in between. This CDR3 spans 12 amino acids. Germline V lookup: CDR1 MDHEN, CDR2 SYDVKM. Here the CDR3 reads CASMSSLGTLHF. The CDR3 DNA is TGTGCCAGCATGTCGAGTCTCGGTACCCTCCACTTT.

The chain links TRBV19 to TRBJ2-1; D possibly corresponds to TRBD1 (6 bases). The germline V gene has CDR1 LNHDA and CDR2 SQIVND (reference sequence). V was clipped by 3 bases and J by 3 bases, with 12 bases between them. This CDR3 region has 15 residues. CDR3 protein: CASSISTGLYNEQFF. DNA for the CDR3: TGTGCCAGTAGTATCAGTACAGGGCTCTACAATGAGCAGTTCTTC.

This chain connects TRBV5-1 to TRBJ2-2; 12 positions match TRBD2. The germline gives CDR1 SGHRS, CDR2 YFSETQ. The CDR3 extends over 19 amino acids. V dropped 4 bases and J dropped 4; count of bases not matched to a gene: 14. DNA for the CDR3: TGCGCCAGCAGCCCCAGGGTCCCCGGACTAGCGGGGTTCACCGGGGAGCTGTTTTTT. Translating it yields CASSPRVPGLAGFTGELFF.

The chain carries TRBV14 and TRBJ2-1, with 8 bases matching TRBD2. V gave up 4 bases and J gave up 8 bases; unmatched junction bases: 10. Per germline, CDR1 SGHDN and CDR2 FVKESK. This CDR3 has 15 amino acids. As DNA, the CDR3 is TGTGCCAGCAGCCTGTCCCGCGGGGGGTGGGATGAGCAGTTCTTC. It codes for CASSLSRGGWDEQFF.

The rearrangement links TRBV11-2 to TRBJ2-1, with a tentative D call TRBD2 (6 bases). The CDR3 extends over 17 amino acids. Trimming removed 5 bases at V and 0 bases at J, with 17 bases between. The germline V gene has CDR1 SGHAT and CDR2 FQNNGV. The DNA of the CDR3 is TGTGCCAGCAGCCCCCTGGGCGGGGCGAGCTCCTACAATGAGCAGTTCTTC. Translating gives CASSPLGGASSYNEQFF. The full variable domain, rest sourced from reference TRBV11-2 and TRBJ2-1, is EAGVAQSPRYKIIEKRQSVAFWCNPISGHATLYWYQQILGQGPKLLIQFQNNGVVDDSQLPKDRFSAERLKGVDSTLKIQPAKLEDSAVYLCASSPLGGASSYNEQFFGPGTRLTVL.